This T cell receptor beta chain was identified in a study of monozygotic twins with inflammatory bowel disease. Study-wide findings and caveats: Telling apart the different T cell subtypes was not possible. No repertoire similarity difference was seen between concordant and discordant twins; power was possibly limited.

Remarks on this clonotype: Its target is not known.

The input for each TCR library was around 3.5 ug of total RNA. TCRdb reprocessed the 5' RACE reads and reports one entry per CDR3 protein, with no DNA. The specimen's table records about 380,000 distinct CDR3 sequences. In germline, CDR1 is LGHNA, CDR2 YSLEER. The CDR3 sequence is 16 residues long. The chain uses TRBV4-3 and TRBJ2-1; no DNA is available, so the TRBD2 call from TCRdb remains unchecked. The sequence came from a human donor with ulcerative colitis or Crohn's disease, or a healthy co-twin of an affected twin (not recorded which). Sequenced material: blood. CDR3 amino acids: CASSQDTSGVYNEQFF.